This TCR beta chain is from a study of cytomegalovirus exposure and HLA in healthy donors. PCR involved 60 Vbeta and 13 Jbeta primers. Clones were sequenced by immunoSEQ multiplex PCR, and TCRdb holds only the in-frame ones, with some missing. The table includes about 120,000 clones, 83% detected once. Germline CDR1 SGHVS, CDR2 FQNEAQ. Trimming shortened V by 1 base and J by 5 bases, and 8 bases separated the two germline ends. This CDR3 has 13 amino acids. The chain recombines TRBV7-8 with TRBJ1-1; D uncertain. This receptor was obtained from a woman aged 40-49 years in good health and CMV-seropositive. Sequencing was performed on PBMCs. CDR3: CASSLGGLTEAFF. CDR3 bases: TGTGCCAGCAGCTTAGGAGGGTTGACTGAAGCTTTCTTT.